Following are 23 T cell receptor beta chains from one sample sequenced in a study of beta chain features in type 1 diabetes. Reverse transcription of all isolated RNA meant that expressed TCRB transcripts were sequenced. Assay: immunoSEQ multiplex PCR; the TCRdb copy retains only in-frame clones and omits some. This repertoire shows roughly 180,000 clones, about 13% found once; its top ten account for less than 0.7%. The sequencing sample was made of central memory CD4+ T cells from blood. These receptors all come from a young woman in good health.

This clone was picked up a small number of times. CDR3 coding DNA: TGTGCCAGCAGCTTTTCTGGGGTAGCGGGAGTCGATTACGAGCAGTACTTC. Amino acid sequence: CASSFSGVAGVDYEQYF. The V call is TRBV11-2, the J call TRBJ2-7; 9 positions agree with TRBD2. The germline V gene has CDR1 SGHAT and CDR2 FQNNGV. This CDR3 contains 17 residues. With V trimmed by 3 bases and J by 4 bases, 13 bases remained unmatched.

There are a few counts of this clone. The chain links TRBV18 to TRBJ1-4; TRBD1 is a possible D gene (5 bases). The germline V and J ends were trimmed by 5 bases and 7 bases, with 11 bases remaining between them. Germline CDR1 reads KGHSH; CDR2 reads LQKENI. The CDR3 spans 13 residues. The DNA of the CDR3 is TGTGCCAGCTCAGGGGCAGAACCTGAAAAACTGTTTTTT. Translating gives CASSGAEPEKLFF. Together with reference TRBV18 and TRBJ1-4, the CDR3 gives the full variable domain: NAGVMQNPRHLVRRRGQEARLRCSPMKGHSHVYWYRQLPEEGLKFMVYLQKENIIDESGMPKERFSAEFPKEGPSILRIQQVVRGDSAAYFCASSGAEPEKLFFGSGTQLSVL.

This clone was seen a handful of times. This chain connects TRBV27 to TRBJ2-2; no reliable D call. This CDR3 comprises 16 residues. CDR1 is MNHEY, CDR2 SMNVEV, per germline (reference sequence). Trimming shortened V by 1 base and J by 4 bases, and 13 bases separated the two germline ends. The CDR3: CASSLLPNGGTGELFF. Written as DNA, the CDR3 is TGTGCCAGCAGTTTATTGCCTAACGGCGGCACCGGGGAGCTGTTTTTT.

This clone occurred a few times. CDR3 residues: CASSLTGGDTTGELFF. For the CDR3, the DNA is TGTGCCAGCAGTCTGACAGGGGGGGATACGACCGGGGAGCTGTTTTTT. The rearrangement joins TRBV28 to TRBJ2-2; 9 bases fit TRBD1. Germline lookup yields CDR1 MDHEN and CDR2 SYDVKM. J was trimmed by 5 bases and V by 5 bases; bases with no gene match: 9. This CDR3 is built from 16 residues.

This clone was picked up a small number of times. This chain links TRBV7-2 with TRBJ1-5; possibly TRBD1 for D (6 bases). The CDR3 is 14 residues long. V shed 4 bases and J shed 2 bases, with 9 bases lying between them. CDR1 is SGHTA, CDR2 FQGNSA, per germline. CDR3 region: CASSSSGGNQPQHF. As DNA, the CDR3 is TGTGCCAGCAGCTCCTCAGGGGGCAATCAGCCCCAGCATTTT.

This clone was counted a few times. The chain is built from TRBV28 and TRBJ2-1; tentatively, D is TRBD2 (6 bases). V lost 7 bases and J 10 bases, leaving 20 bases between the germline ends. CDR1 is MDHEN and CDR2 is SYDVKM in the germline V gene. This CDR3 is built from 14 residues. The CDR3 protein is CASKLANPWGEQFF. The CDR3 DNA sequence: TGTGCCAGCAAGCTAGCGAACCCGTGGGGAGAGCAGTTCTTC.

The V gene is TRBV15, the J gene TRBJ1-3; 8 bases agree with TRBD1. The CDR3 loop spans 15 amino acids. Trimming removed 7 bases from V and 2 bases from J; junction bases left unmatched: 7. Per the germline V gene, CDR1 is LNHNV and CDR2 is YYDKDF (reference sequence). In DNA, the CDR3 is TGTGCCACCAACCTTGACAGGGGAACTGGAAACACCATATATTTT. Translation: CATNLDRGTGNTIYF.

V is TRBV30 and J is TRBJ2-4; TRBD1 might be the D (6 bases). CDR1 and CDR2 from the germline V gene are GTSNPN and SVGIG (reference sequence). V lost 7 bases and J lost 8, with 12 bases in between. This CDR3 has 11 residues. The CDR3 coding sequence is TGTGCCTTCGGAGAGGGGGACATTCAGTACTTC. Amino acid sequence: CAFGEGDIQYF.

The chain carries TRBV11-1 and TRBJ2-1, with D possibly being TRBD2 (6 bases). Trimming took 3 bases from V and 0 from J, leaving 6 bases between them. This CDR3 is 14 amino acids long. CDR1 and CDR2 from the germline V gene are SGHAT and FQDESV (reference sequence). Here the CDR3 DNA reads TGTGCCAGCAGCTTGGGGGGCTCCTACAATGAGCAGTTCTTC. This codes for CASSLGGSYNEQFF.

This clone has just a few counts. The gene calls are TRBV7-2 and TRBJ2-7; D may be TRBD2 (6 bases). The CDR3 contains 13 residues. Germline V gene lookup returns CDR1 SGHTA and CDR2 FQGNSA. The V gene lost 2 bases and the J gene lost 5 bases, with 10 bases spanning the gap. Here the CDR3 DNA reads TGTGCCAGCAGCTTATTTCTAGCGAACGAGCAGTACTTC. It translates to CASSLFLANEQYF. The full variable domain, rest sourced from reference TRBV7-2 and TRBJ2-7, is GAGVSQSPSNKVTEKGKDVELRCDPISGHTALYWYRQSLGQGLEFLIYFQGNSAPDKSGLPSDRFSAERTGGSVSTLTIQRTQQEDSAVYLCASSLFLANEQYFGPGTRLTVT.

This chain connects TRBV19 to TRBJ2-7; possibly TRBD2 for D (5 bases). V was trimmed by 7 bases and J by 2 bases, leaving 15 bases between them. This CDR3 comprises 14 residues. From germline, CDR1 is LNHDA and CDR2 SQIVND (reference sequence). CDR3 loop: CASTRRGGTYEQYF. For the CDR3, the DNA is TGTGCCAGTACCCGGCGAGGAGGAACCTACGAGCAGTACTTC.

This clone was detected a few times. This chain joins TRBV9 and TRBJ2-1; TRBD2 matches 10 bases. This CDR3 is 15 amino acids long. Germline V lookup: CDR1 SGDLS, CDR2 YYNGEE. The ends lost 5 bases at V and 4 bases at J; junction bases unmatched: 6. The CDR3 DNA reads as TGTGCCAGCAGTACTAGGACTAGCGGTTACAATGAGCAGTTCTTC. Amino acids: CASSTRTSGYNEQFF.

The chain carries TRBV5-1 and TRBJ1-1; D is ambiguous. Germline V lookup: CDR1 SGHRS, CDR2 YFSETQ. The germline V and J ends were trimmed by 0 bases and 1 base, with 7 bases remaining between them. The CDR3 is made up of 14 amino acids. CDR3 sequence (DNA): TGCGCCAGCAGCTTGGAGCGGGGGAACACTGAAGCTTTCTTT. It yields the protein CASSLERGNTEAFF. The full variable domain, rest sourced from reference TRBV5-1 and TRBJ1-1, is KAGVTQTPRYLIKTRGQQVTLSCSPISGHRSVSWYQQTPGQGLQFLFEYFSETQRNKGNFPGRFSGRQFSNSRSEMNVSTLELGDSALYLCASSLERGNTEAFFGQGTRLTVV.

V gene TRBV29-1 combines with J gene TRBJ2-1; D might be TRBD2 (5 bases). The germline V gene has CDR1 SQVTM and CDR2 ANQGSEA. This CDR3 is 13 amino acids long. Trimming left V 7 bases short and J 10 bases short, with 20 bases between. DNA of the CDR3: TGCAGCGGGGAGTTACGGGTGGGTGGAGAGCAGTTCTTC. Translation: CSGELRVGGEQFF.

The V and J genes are TRBV4-2 and TRBJ2-1, with a tentative D call TRBD2 (6 bases). CDR3 length equals 16 residues. The ends were cut back, 0 bases at V and 3 bases at J, with 12 bases in the middle. CDR1 and CDR2 from the germline V gene are LGHNA and YNFKEQ. CDR3 protein: CASSQEWRDFYNEQFF. The CDR3 DNA reads TGTGCCAGCAGCCAAGAATGGCGGGACTTCTACAATGAGCAGTTCTTC.

This clone came up a few times. J is TRBJ2-2 and V is TRBV9, with D possibly being TRBD2 (7 bases). The CDR3 consists of 15 residues. The germline V gene has CDR1 SGDLS and CDR2 YYNGEE. V lost 5 bases and J lost 4, with 15 bases in between. CDR3 sequence (DNA): TGTGCCAGCAGGAGGGGGGGGATGGGCACCGGGGAGCTGTTTTTT. Amino acid sequence: CASRRGGMGTGELFF.

This clone was recorded a few times. J is TRBJ1-2 and V is TRBV29-1; tentative D call: TRBD1 (5 bases). Trimming left V 3 bases short and J 6 bases short, with 14 bases between. Germline lookup yields CDR1 SQVTM and CDR2 ANQGSEA. This CDR3 region has 13 residues. CDR3: CSVDGQGSNGYTF. The CDR3 DNA reads TGCAGCGTTGATGGGCAGGGCTCAAATGGCTACACCTTC.

CDR3 DNA sequence: TGTGCCAGCAGCTTAGGGGGGGGTTATAACTATGGCTACACCTTC. This encodes CASSLGGGYNYGYTF. The chain has TRBV7-9 and TRBJ1-2, with D possibly being TRBD1 (5 bases). Trimming took off 1 base at V and 1 base at J, with 10 bases between the two ends. This CDR3 comprises 15 residues. Germline CDR1 reads SEHNR; CDR2 reads FQNEAQ (reference sequence). Using reference TRBV7-9 and TRBJ1-2 for the parts outside the CDR3, the full variable domain is DTGVSQNPRHKITKRGQNVTFRCDPISEHNRLYWYRQTLGQGPEFLTYFQNEAQLEKSRLLSDRFSAERPKGSFSTLEIQRTEQGDSAMYLCASSLGGGYNYGYTFGSGTRLTVV.

This clone has a count of ten or more. The chain couples TRBV19 to TRBJ2-1, with 10 bases aligning to TRBD2. This CDR3 is 17 amino acids long. Germline V CDR1 and CDR2: LNHDA, SQIVND (reference sequence). Trimming at V came to 10 bases and at J to 1 base, leaving 13 bases not matched to a gene. The CDR3 loop reads CATKGTSAPTSYNEQFF. In DNA, the CDR3 is TGTGCCACTAAGGGGACTAGCGCGCCAACGTCCTACAATGAGCAGTTCTTC.

The chain links TRBV18 to TRBJ2-7; 12 bases agree with TRBD2. Germline CDR1 is KGHSH and CDR2 is LQKENI. The CDR3 is 14 residues long. V dropped 3 bases and J dropped 4; count of bases not matched to a gene: 1. The CDR3 DNA is TGTGCCAGCTCACCGACTAGCGGGAGATACGAGCAGTACTTC. Its protein is CASSPTSGRYEQYF.

This clone has a single count. The DNA of the CDR3 is TGTGCCAGCAGCTTAGGCCAGGCTAACTATGGCTACACCTTC. Translated, it gives CASSLGQANYGYTF. The V call is TRBV7-9, the J call TRBJ1-2; D unresolved. Germline assignment: CDR1 SEHNR and CDR2 FQNEAQ (reference sequence). Trimming removed 1 base at V and 0 bases at J, with 6 bases between. CDR3 length equals 14 residues.

This chain joins TRBV13 and TRBJ2-3; TRBD2 matches at 10 bases. Germline CDR1 is PRHDT and CDR2 is FYEKMQ (reference sequence). V lost 5 bases to trimming and J lost 5 bases; unmatched junction nucleotides: 7. The CDR3 totals 15 residues. CDR3 in DNA: TGTGCCAGCAGCGATTGGGGACTAGCGAAAGATACGCAGTATTTT. Amino acid sequence: CASSDWGLAKDTQYF.

This clone has more than one count but fewer than ten. This sequence joins TRBV28 and TRBJ2-1; D may be TRBD1 (6 bases). The CDR3 totals 14 residues. Germline loops: CDR1 MDHEN, CDR2 SYDVKM. V gave up 3 bases and J gave up 12 bases, with 18 bases separating them. The CDR3 bases are TGTGCCAGCAGTTTTTCCGCCTCGCTAGGGGGGCAGTTCTTC. It encodes CASSFSASLGGQFF.